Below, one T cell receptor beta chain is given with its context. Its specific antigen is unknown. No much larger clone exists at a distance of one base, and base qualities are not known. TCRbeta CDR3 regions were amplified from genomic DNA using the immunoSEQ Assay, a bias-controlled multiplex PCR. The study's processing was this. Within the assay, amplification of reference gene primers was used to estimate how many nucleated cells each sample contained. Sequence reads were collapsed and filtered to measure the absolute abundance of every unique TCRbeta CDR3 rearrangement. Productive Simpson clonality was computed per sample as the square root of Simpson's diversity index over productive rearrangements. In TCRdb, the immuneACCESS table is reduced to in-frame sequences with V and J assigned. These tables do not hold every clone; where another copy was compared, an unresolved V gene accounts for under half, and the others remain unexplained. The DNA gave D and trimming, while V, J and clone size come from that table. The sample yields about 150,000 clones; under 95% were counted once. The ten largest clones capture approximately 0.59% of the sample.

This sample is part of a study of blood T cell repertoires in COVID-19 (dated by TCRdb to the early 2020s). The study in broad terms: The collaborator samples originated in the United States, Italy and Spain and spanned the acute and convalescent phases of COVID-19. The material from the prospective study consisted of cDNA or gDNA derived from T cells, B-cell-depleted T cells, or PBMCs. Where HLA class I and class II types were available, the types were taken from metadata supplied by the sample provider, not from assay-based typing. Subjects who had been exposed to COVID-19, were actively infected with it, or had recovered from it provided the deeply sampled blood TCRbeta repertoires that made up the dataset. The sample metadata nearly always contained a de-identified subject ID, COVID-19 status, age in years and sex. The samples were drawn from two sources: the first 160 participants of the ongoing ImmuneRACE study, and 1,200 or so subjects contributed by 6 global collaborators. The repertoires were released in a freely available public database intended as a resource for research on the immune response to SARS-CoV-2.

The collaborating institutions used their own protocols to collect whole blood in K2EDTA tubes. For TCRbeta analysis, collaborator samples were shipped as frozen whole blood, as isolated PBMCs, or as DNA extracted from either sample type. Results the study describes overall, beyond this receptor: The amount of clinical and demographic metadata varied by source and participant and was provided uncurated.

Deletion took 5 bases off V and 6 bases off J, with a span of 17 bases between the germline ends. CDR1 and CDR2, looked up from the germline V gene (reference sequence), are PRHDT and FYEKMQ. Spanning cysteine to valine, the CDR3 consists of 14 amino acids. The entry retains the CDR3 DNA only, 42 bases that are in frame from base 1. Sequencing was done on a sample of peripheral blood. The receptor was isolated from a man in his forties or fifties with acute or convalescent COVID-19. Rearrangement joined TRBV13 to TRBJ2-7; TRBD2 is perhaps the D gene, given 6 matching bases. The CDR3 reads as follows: CASSQGRAGSEQYV. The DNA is TGTGCCAGCAGCCAGGGCAGAGCGGGTTCCGAGCAGTACGTC.